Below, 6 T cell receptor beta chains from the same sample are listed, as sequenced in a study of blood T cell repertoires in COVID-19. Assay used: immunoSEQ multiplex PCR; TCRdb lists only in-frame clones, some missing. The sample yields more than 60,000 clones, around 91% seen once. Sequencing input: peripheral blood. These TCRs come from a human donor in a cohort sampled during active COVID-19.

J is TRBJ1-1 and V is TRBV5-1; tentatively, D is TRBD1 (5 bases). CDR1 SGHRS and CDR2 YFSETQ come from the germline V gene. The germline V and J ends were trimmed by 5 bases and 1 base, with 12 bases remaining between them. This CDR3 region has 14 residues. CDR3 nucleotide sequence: TGCGCCAGCAGGGGGCAGGGAACGAACACTGAAGCTTTCTTT. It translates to CASRGQGTNTEAFF.

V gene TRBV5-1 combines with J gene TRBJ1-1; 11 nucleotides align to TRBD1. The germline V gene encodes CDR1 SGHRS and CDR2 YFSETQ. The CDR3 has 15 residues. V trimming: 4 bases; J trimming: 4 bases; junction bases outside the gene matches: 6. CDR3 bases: TGCGCCAGCAGCCCGAGGGGGACAGGGGGCACTGAAGCTTTCTTT. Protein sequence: CASSPRGTGGTEAFF.

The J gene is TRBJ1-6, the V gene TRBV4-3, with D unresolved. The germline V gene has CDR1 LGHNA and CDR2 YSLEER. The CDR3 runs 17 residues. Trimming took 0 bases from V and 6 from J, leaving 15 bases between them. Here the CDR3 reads CASSQDRVTNRNSPLHF. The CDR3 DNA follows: TGCGCCAGCAGCCAAGACCGGGTAACTAATCGTAATTCACCCCTCCACTTT.

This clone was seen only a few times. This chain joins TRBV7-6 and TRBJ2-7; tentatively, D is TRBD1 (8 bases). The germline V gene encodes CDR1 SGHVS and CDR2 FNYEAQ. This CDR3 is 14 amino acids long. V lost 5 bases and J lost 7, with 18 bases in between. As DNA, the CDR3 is TGTGCCAGCAGCCCAACAGGGGGGGACGGGGAGCAGTACTTC. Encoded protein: CASSPTGGDGEQYF. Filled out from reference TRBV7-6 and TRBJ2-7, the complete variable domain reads GAGVSQSPRYKVTKRGQDVALRCDPISGHVSLYWYRQALGQGPEFLTYFNYEAQQDKSGLPNDRFSAERPEGSISTLTIQRTEQRDSAMYRCASSPTGGDGEQYFGPGTRLTVT.

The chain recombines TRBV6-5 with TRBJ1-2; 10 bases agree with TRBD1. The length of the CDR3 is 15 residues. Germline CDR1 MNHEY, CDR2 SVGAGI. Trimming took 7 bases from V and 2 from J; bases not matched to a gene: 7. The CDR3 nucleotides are TGTGCCAGCACCCTCATGACAGGGGGCAACTATGGCTACACCTTC. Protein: CASTLMTGGNYGYTF.

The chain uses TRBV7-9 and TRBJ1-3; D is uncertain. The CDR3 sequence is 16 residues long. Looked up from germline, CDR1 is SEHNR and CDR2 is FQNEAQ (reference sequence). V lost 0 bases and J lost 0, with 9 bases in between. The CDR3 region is CASSLASLSSGNTIYF. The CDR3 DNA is TGTGCCAGCAGCTTAGCCTCCCTGAGCTCTGGAAACACCATATATTTT.